This T cell receptor (beta chain) was sequenced in a study of CD8 T cells in Susac syndrome. RNA, at about 0.45 to 1 ug, was reverse transcribed with random hexamers. TCRdb reanalysed the immunoSEQ multiplex PCR reads using MiXCR and keeps one entry per CDR3 protein. The sample records around 200,000 distinct CDR3 sequences, roughly 95% being singletons. CDR3 length equals 14 residues. Trimming left V 7 bases short and J 6 bases short, with 20 bases between. Per the germline V gene, CDR1 is SQVTM and CDR2 is ANQGSEA. The material sequenced was CD4+ T cells from PBMCs. The V and J genes are TRBV29-1 and TRBJ2-3, with D perhaps assigned TRBD1 or TRBD2 (5 bases each). The TCR comes from a human donor with Susac syndrome. CDR3 DNA sequence: TGCAGCGCCCGCAGCCAGGGAGTCAAGGATACGCAGTATTTT. The encoded protein is CSARSQGVKDTQYF.